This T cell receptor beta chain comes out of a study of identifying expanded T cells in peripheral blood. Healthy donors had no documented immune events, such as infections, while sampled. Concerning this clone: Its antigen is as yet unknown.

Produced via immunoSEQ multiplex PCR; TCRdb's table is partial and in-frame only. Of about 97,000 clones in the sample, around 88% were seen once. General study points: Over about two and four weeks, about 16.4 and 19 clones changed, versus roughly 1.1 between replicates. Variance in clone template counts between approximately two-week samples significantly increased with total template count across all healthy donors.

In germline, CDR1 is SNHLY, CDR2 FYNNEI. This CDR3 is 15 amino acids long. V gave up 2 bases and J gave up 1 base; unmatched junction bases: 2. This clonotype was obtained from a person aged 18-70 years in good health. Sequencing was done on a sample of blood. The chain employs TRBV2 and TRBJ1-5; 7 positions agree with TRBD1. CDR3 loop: CASSEQGESNQPQHF. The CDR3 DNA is TGTGCCAGCAGTGAACAGGGGGAAAGCAATCAGCCCCAGCATTTT.